This T cell receptor beta chain was captured by sequencing in a study of T cell responses to AZD1222 COVID-19 vaccine. Study-wide findings and caveats: Without day 14 samples, only post-peak T cell repertoires were studied. Spike-specific TCR breadth and depth were elevated following two AZD1222 doses. Nearly half of spike-specific TCRs reportedly target unmutated variant regions.

CDR1 is SGHDT and CDR2 is YYEEEE in the germline V gene. The CDR3 spans 14 residues. V shed 1 base and J 12 bases; nucleotides not matched to a gene: 6. Libraries were prepared by immunoSEQ multiplex PCR; TCRdb keeps only in-frame clonotypes and omits some of them. The profile shows some 140,000 clones, around 90% of them singletons. With respect to this clone: The antigen remains unidentified.

Specimen: peripheral blood, collected on day 0 of AZD1222 vaccination. V and J are TRBV5-6 and TRBJ2-1, with 11 bases identical to TRBD2. This receptor was obtained from an adult in good health. CDR3 in DNA: TGTGCCAGCAGCTTGTTACTAGCGGGAGCCCGGCAGTTCTTC. Translation: CASSLLLAGARQFF.